Each of the 9 T cell receptor beta chains below was sequenced from the same sample in a study of blood T cell repertoires in COVID-19. The table came from immunoSEQ multiplex PCR; TCRdb's copy has only in-frame clones and leaves some out. This sample carries 300,000 to 450,000 clones, roughly 85% of them seen once, and the ten largest clones take 3.5% to 4%. Sequencing was done on a sample of peripheral blood. The receptors stem from a young woman with acute or convalescent COVID-19.

This chain connects TRBV24-1 to TRBJ2-3; TRBD2 agrees at 10 bases. The CDR3 is 18 residues long. The germline gives CDR1 KGHDR, CDR2 SFDVKD. V lost 3 bases and J lost 5; bases outside the gene matches: 13. The CDR3 is CATSDPRTSGGPRDTQYF. The CDR3 region has the DNA TGTGCCACCAGTGATCCCCGGACTAGCGGAGGCCCTAGAGATACGCAGTATTTT.

CDR3 DNA sequence: TGTGCCAGCAGTGTTGACAGGGGAAGCGAGCAGTACTTC. Its translation is CASSVDRGSEQYF. V gene TRBV2 combines with J gene TRBJ2-7, with TRBD1 matching 8 bases. The CDR3 runs 13 residues. V lost 4 bases and J lost 6; bases outside the gene matches: 5. The germline V gene encodes CDR1 SNHLY and CDR2 FYNNEI. Supplemented by reference TRBV2 and TRBJ2-7, the full variable domain reads EPEVTQTPSHQVTQMGQEVILRCVPISNHLYFYWYRQILGQKVEFLVSFYNNEISEKSEIFDDQFSVERPDGSNFTLKIRSTKLEDSAMYFCASSVDRGSEQYFGPGTRLTVT.

This chain uses TRBV5-1 with TRBJ2-6; 13 bases align to TRBD2. Germline V gives CDR1 SGHRS, CDR2 YFSETQ. This CDR3 is built from 22 residues. J was trimmed by 0 bases and V by 0 bases; bases with no gene match: 12. The CDR3 region is CASSLESIGTSGVSSGANVLTF. The CDR3 DNA is TGCGCCAGCAGCTTGGAGAGTATCGGGACTAGCGGGGTAAGCTCTGGGGCCAACGTCCTGACTTTC.

This clone turned up a few times. The chain is built from TRBV5-6 and TRBJ1-4; 7 nucleotides line up with TRBD1. Trimming took 4 bases from V and 4 from J; bases not matched to a gene: 7. Germline CDR1 SGHDT, CDR2 YYEEEE. The CDR3 totals 15 residues. CDR3 nucleotide sequence: TGTGCCAGCAGCCCGACAGGGCCCGATAATGAAAAACTGTTTTTT. Translated: CASSPTGPDNEKLFF.

The CDR3 DNA sequence: TGTGCCAGCAGCCTCGGGACAAACTATGGCTACACCTTC. Protein: CASSLGTNYGYTF. This chain links TRBV5-6 with TRBJ1-2; a weak D match, TRBD1 (6 bases). Germline V gene sequence: CDR1 SGHDT, CDR2 YYEEEE. The CDR3 loop spans 13 amino acids. The V end lost 4 bases, the J end lost 2 bases, and 9 bases lay between the germline ends.

The CDR3 sequence is CATSDFAGTSTDTQYF. CDR3 in DNA: TGTGCCACCAGTGATTTTGCGGGGACGAGCACAGATACGCAGTATTTT. The chain combines TRBV24-1 with TRBJ2-3; TRBD2 is a possible D gene (6 bases). Germline CDR1 is KGHDR and CDR2 is SFDVKD. CDR3 length: 16 residues. The germline V and J ends were trimmed by 1 base and 0 bases, with 10 bases remaining between them.

V and J are TRBV9 and TRBJ2-6; 9 bases line up with TRBD1. The CDR3 loop spans 18 amino acids. Losses at the gene ends were 2 bases for V and 2 bases for J; bases not matched to a gene: 8. The V gene's germline CDR1 is SGDLS and CDR2 YYNGEE. DNA of the CDR3: TGTGCCAGCAGCGTCCCGGACAGGGGCTTAGCTGGGGCCAACGTCCTGACTTTC. Protein: CASSVPDRGLAGANVLTF.

J is TRBJ2-1 and V is TRBV1; whether TRBD2, the table's D call, matches the DNA was not checked. TRBV1 is a listed pseudogene. This CDR3 is built from 18 residues. The CDR3 spells CTSRELAGLYSSYNEQFF. CDR3 DNA: TGCACCAGCAGAGAACTAGCGGGATTGTACAGCTCCTACAATGAGCAGTTCTTC.

The genes are TRBV6-2 or TRBV6-3 and TRBJ2-5; 8 bases align to TRBD2. In germline, CDR1 is MNHEY, CDR2 SVGEGT. V lost 4 bases and J lost 0; bases outside the gene matches: 10. The CDR3 runs to 17 residues. The DNA of the CDR3 is TGTGCCAGCAGTTCCTCGATTGGGCGGGAGGACCAAGAGACCCAGTACTTC. This sequence encodes CASSSSIGREDQETQYF.